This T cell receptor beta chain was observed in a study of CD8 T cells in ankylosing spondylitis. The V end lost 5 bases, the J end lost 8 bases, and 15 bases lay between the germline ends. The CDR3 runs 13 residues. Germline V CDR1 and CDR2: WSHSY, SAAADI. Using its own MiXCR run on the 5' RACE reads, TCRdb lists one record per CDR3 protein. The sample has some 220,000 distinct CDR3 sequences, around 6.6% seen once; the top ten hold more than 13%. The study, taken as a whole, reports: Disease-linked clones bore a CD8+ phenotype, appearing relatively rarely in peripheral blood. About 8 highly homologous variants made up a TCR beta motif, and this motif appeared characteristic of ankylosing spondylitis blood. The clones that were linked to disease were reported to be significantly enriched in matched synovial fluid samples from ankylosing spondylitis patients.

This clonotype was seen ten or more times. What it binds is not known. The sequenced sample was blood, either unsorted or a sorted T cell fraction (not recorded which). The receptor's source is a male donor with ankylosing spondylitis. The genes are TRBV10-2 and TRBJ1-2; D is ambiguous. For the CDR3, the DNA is TGCGCCAGCAGTATAGACGCCCGGTGGGGCTACACCTTC. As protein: CASSIDARWGYTF.